The clone carrying this T cell receptor (beta chain) was detected a few times. Its antigen remains unknown. This specimen comes from a study of cytomegalovirus exposure and HLA in healthy donors. V was trimmed by 1 base and J by 7 bases, leaving 11 bases between them. The CDR3 is made up of 14 amino acids. Germline V gene sequence: CDR1 SEHNR, CDR2 FQNEAQ (reference sequence). The PCR employed 60 Vbeta primers together with 13 Jbeta primers. Using immunoSEQ multiplex PCR, the repertoire was profiled, and TCRdb retains in-frame clones only, with some absent. The table shows some 200,000 clones, with around 75% occurring only once. Study results and limitations: The records held CMV serostatus as the only immune exposure information. The study found most TCR sequences rare, yet found some public TCRs in many donors. The authors listed roughly 150 TCR beta chains as cytomegalovirus-associated.

The sample was PBMCs. The chain has TRBV7-9 and TRBJ2-1; D gene uncertain. This clonotype was sampled from a middle-aged man in good health and CMV-seropositive. Here the CDR3 reads CASSLDPADNEQFF. CDR3 DNA sequence: TGTGCCAGCAGCTTAGATCCGGCGGATAATGAGCAGTTCTTC.